The 20 T cell receptor beta chains below come from one sample, sequenced in a study of shared clonotypes between healthy human individuals. Produced via immunoSEQ multiplex PCR; TCRdb's table is partial and in-frame only. This table holds some 2,400,000 clones, approximately 94% found once. The source material was naive CD4+ T cells sorted from blood. Noted subset: CD45RA+ positively selected. Receptors were obtained from a man younger than 30 in good health.

The V and J genes are TRBV6-1 and TRBJ1-5; 11 positions agree with TRBD1. The V gene's germline CDR1 is MNHNS and CDR2 SASEGT. V trimming: 3 bases; J trimming: 6 bases; junction bases outside the gene matches: 7. CDR3 size: 16 residues. The CDR3 DNA reads TGTGCCAGCAGTGACCCGGACAGGGGGCGAAGTCAGCCCCAGCATTTT. Its translation is CASSDPDRGRSQPQHF.

The chain combines TRBV6-5 with TRBJ1-3; perhaps TRBD1 as D (6 bases). The germline V gene has CDR1 MNHEY and CDR2 SVGAGI. The CDR3 sequence is 16 residues long. The germline V and J ends were trimmed by 4 bases and 0 bases, with 13 bases remaining between them. This CDR3 is CASSSTGRPSGNTIYF. Here the CDR3 DNA reads TGTGCCAGCAGTTCAACAGGGAGACCCTCTGGAAACACCATATATTTT.

The J gene is TRBJ2-7, the V gene TRBV6-4; D might be TRBD2 (6 bases). The V gene lost 7 bases and the J gene lost 1 base, with 11 bases spanning the gap. Germline V lookup: CDR1 MRHNA, CDR2 SNTAGT. This CDR3 comprises 13 residues. The CDR3 DNA reads as TGTGCCAGCAAGGCGGGAAATTCCTACGAGCAGTACTTC. Translated, it gives CASKAGNSYEQYF.

The CDR3 sequence is CSVRGGGVEQYF. CDR3 DNA sequence: TGCAGCGTCCGTGGAGGGGGGGTCGAGCAGTACTTC. The chain has TRBV29-1 and TRBJ2-7; tentative D call: TRBD2 (7 bases). Germline V CDR1 and CDR2: SQVTM, ANQGSEA. V was clipped by 6 bases and J by 6 bases, with 15 bases between them. This CDR3 is 12 amino acids long.

This chain joins TRBV7-2 and TRBJ2-7; 9 bases are shared with TRBD2. From germline, CDR1 is SGHTA and CDR2 FQGNSA. CDR3 length: 15 residues. Trimming took 1 base from V and 6 from J; bases not matched to a gene: 7. In nucleotides, the CDR3 is TGTGCCAGCAGCTTAGAGGGCGGGAGGGCCCCCGAGCAGTACTTC. Translating gives CASSLEGGRAPEQYF.

V usage is TRBV7-9 and J usage is TRBJ2-5, with 12 bases lining up with TRBD1. This CDR3 is 15 amino acids long. Per germline, CDR1 SEHNR and CDR2 FQNEAQ (reference sequence). The V segment lost 5 bases and the J segment 4 bases; nucleotides outside the gene matches: 5. As DNA, the CDR3 is TGTGCCAGCAGCCTGACGGGACAGGGGGCAGAGACCCAGTACTTC. Amino acids: CASSLTGQGAETQYF. Based on the CDR3 plus reference TRBV7-9 and TRBJ2-5, the full variable domain is DTGVSQNPRHKITKRGQNVTFRCDPISEHNRLYWYRQTLGQGPEFLTYFQNEAQLEKSRLLSDRFSAERPKGSFSTLEIQRTEQGDSAMYLCASSLTGQGAETQYFGPGTRLLVL.

This clone occurred once. Other DNA sequences within the sample encode an identical CDR3. V usage is TRBV2 and J usage is TRBJ1-2; no firm D call. CDR3 size: 12 residues. Germline CDR1 SNHLY, CDR2 FYNNEI. Trimming cost V 4 bases and J 4 bases, with 7 bases left between them. The CDR3 region is CASSGGGYGYTF. The CDR3 DNA reads TGTGCCAGCAGTGGAGGTGGCTATGGCTACACCTTC. The full variable domain, with the rest looked up from reference TRBV2 and TRBJ1-2, is EPEVTQTPSHQVTQMGQEVILRCVPISNHLYFYWYRQILGQKVEFLVSFYNNEISEKSEIFDDQFSVERPDGSNFTLKIRSTKLEDSAMYFCASSGGGYGYTFGSGTRLTVV.

The chain carries TRBV4-1 and TRBJ1-2, with 9 bases identical to TRBD1. V lost 5 bases to trimming and J lost 1 base; unmatched junction nucleotides: 8. Germline loops: CDR1 MGHRA, CDR2 YSYEKL. The CDR3 sequence is 16 residues long. CDR3 region: CASSALGTGHNYGYTF. The CDR3 DNA reads TGCGCCAGCAGCGCTCTCGGGACAGGGCATAACTATGGCTACACCTTC.

The J gene is TRBJ1-3, the V gene TRBV28; 10 positions match TRBD1. This CDR3 is built from 16 residues. Trimming cost V 6 bases and J 1 base; bases outside gene matches: 6. CDR1 is MDHEN and CDR2 is SYDVKM in the germline V gene. CDR3 region: CASSPGDRGSGNTIYF. The CDR3 region has the DNA TGTGCCAGCAGCCCTGGGGACAGGGGATCTGGAAACACCATATATTTT.

As concerns this clone: This same CDR3 is encoded by further DNA sequences in the sample. The J gene is TRBJ2-7, the V gene TRBV6-5, with a possible D match to TRBD2 (5 bases). This CDR3 is built from 15 residues. The germline V gene has CDR1 MNHEY and CDR2 SVGAGI. Trimming took 0 bases from V and 3 from J, leaving 12 bases between them. The CDR3 DNA sequence: TGTGCCAGCAGTTACTCATCAGGAGGCTACTACGAGCAGTACTTC. Protein sequence: CASSYSSGGYYEQYF.

This clone has just one count. The sample has other DNA sequences that encode this CDR3 too. V gene TRBV10-1 combines with J gene TRBJ2-1; D tentatively reads TRBD1 or TRBD2 (5 bases each). The CDR3 has 14 residues. The V end was cut by 0 bases, the J end by 5 bases, with 8 bases between. CDR1 WNHNN and CDR2 SYGVQD come from the germline V gene (reference sequence). CDR3 region: CASSESGRDNEQFF. In nucleotides, the CDR3 is TGCGCCAGCAGTGAGTCGGGACGAGACAATGAGCAGTTCTTC.

J is TRBJ1-4 and V is TRBV7-9; possibly TRBD1 for D (5 bases). This CDR3 has 15 residues. V dropped 4 bases and J dropped 8 bases, with 17 bases sitting between them. Germline CDR1 is SEHNR and CDR2 is FQNEAQ (reference sequence). CDR3 in amino acids: CASSYPLRGWEKLFF. For the CDR3, the DNA is TGTGCCAGCAGCTACCCCCTCCGGGGCTGGGAAAAACTGTTTTTT.

Comments on this clone: Additional DNA sequences in this sample encode the identical CDR3. The rearrangement uses TRBV2 and TRBJ2-1; possibly TRBD2 for D (6 bases). V gave up 3 bases and J gave up 2 bases, with 8 bases separating them. The CDR3 length is 14 residues. Looked up from germline, CDR1 is SNHLY and CDR2 is FYNNEI. The CDR3 spells CASSELAPYNEQFF. CDR3 nucleotide sequence: TGTGCCAGCAGTGAGCTAGCGCCCTACAATGAGCAGTTCTTC.

The chain uses TRBV30 and TRBJ1-6, with a tentative D call TRBD1 (5 bases). The V end lost 2 bases, the J end lost 10 bases, and 18 bases lay between the germline ends. Germline CDR1 is GTSNPN and CDR2 is SVGIG (reference sequence). The CDR3 has 15 amino acids. Here the CDR3 DNA reads TGTGCCTGGAGTAAAGGAAGGGGAAGGGGATCACCCCTCCACTTT. Its protein product is CAWSKGRGRGSPLHF. The full variable domain, rest sourced from reference TRBV30 and TRBJ1-6, is SQTIHQWPATLVQPVGSPLSLECTVEGTSNPNLYWYRQAAGRGLQLLFYSVGIGQISSEVPQNLSASRPQDRQFILSSKKLLLSDSGFYLCAWSKGRGRGSPLHFGNGTRLTVT.

The chain recombines TRBV4-1 with TRBJ1-5; 9 bases fit TRBD1. The CDR3 sequence is 14 residues long. The germline V gene encodes CDR1 MGHRA and CDR2 YSYEKL. V lost 6 bases to trimming and J lost 12 bases; unmatched junction nucleotides: 12. CDR3 sequence reads: CASSHGTGTGNQHF. Here the CDR3 DNA reads TGCGCCAGCAGTCACGGGACAGGGACAGGGAACCAGCATTTT.

The gene calls are TRBV19 and TRBJ1-6, with 7 bases matching TRBD1. The CDR3 consists of 16 residues. The V and J ends lost 4 bases and 5 bases, in that order; junction bases with no gene match: 8. Germline V gives CDR1 LNHDA, CDR2 SQIVND (reference sequence). CDR3 nucleotides: TGTGCCAGTAGTACCTCTGGGACAGTTAATAATTCACCCCTCCACTTT. This gives the protein CASSTSGTVNNSPLHF.

The chain employs TRBV28 and TRBJ1-5; perhaps TRBD1 as D (5 bases). This CDR3 spans 16 amino acids. V shed 3 bases and J shed 7 bases, with 19 bases lying between them. Germline CDR1 reads MDHEN; CDR2 reads SYDVKM. CDR3 bases: TGTGCCAGCAGTTTTCTATCAGGGAGGGGAGGACAGCCCCAGCATTTT. It codes for CASSFLSGRGGQPQHF.

The V call is TRBV7-9, the J call TRBJ2-1, with TRBD2 matching 8 bases. The germline gives CDR1 SEHNR, CDR2 FQNEAQ (reference sequence). Trimming cost V 6 bases and J 2 bases; bases outside gene matches: 9. The CDR3 spans 16 residues. The CDR3 nucleotides read TGTGCCAGCAGTCGAGACGGGAGGGGGACCTACAATGAGCAGTTCTTC. It translates to CASSRDGRGTYNEQFF.

The chain employs TRBV7-2 and TRBJ2-1, with 8 bases fitting TRBD1. With 6 bases clipped from V and 4 bases from J, the junction kept 8 bases outside the gene matches. Germline V CDR1 and CDR2: SGHTA, FQGNSA. This CDR3 region has 15 residues. Here the CDR3 reads CASSYDRGTYNEQFF. CDR3 DNA: TGTGCCAGCAGTTATGACAGGGGTACTTACAATGAGCAGTTCTTC.

Here the CDR3 DNA reads TGTGCCAGCAGAAGGGACAGGGGAGACAATGAGCAGTTCTTC. It translates to CASRRDRGDNEQFF. The chain employs TRBV6-5 and TRBJ2-1, with 10 positions matching TRBD1. Germline assignment: CDR1 MNHEY and CDR2 SVGAGI. The CDR3 consists of 14 residues. V dropped 6 bases and J dropped 5; count of bases not matched to a gene: 4.